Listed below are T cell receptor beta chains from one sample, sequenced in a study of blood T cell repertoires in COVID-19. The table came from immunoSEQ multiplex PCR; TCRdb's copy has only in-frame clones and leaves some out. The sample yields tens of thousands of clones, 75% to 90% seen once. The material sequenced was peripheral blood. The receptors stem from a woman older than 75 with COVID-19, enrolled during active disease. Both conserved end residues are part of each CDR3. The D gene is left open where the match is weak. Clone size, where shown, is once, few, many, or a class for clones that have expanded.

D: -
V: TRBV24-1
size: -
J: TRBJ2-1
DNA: TGTGCCACCAGTGATCAGCGGAGATTGGGCAACAATGAGCAGTTCTTC
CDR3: CATSDQRRLGNNEQFF

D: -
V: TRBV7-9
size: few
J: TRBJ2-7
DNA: TGTGCCAGCAGAAGGGACACCGACTACGAGCAGTACTTC
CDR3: CASRRDTDYEQYF

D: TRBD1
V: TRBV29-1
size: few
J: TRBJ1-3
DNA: TGCAGCGCAACCGCGACAGGGGTTAACACCATATATTTT
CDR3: CSATATGVNTIYF

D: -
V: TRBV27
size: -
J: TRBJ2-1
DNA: TGTGCCAGCAGTTTGGAGGGCCGGACAAATGAGCAGTTCTTC
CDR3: CASSLEGRTNEQFF

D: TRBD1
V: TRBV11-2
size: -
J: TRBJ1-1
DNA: TGTGCCAGCAGCTGGCCGGACAGGGGGGTTGGGACTGAAGCTTTCTTT
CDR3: CASSWPDRGVGTEAFF

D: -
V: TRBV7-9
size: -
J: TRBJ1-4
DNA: TGTGCCAGCAGCTTAGAGACAGCTAATGAAAAACTGTTTTTT
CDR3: CASSLETANEKLFF

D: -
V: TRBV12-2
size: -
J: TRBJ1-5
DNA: TGTGCAAGTCGCCACAGGGCCTATAGCAATCAGCCCCAGCATTTT
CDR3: CASRHRAYSNQPQHF

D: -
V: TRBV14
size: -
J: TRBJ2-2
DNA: TGTGCCAGCAGCCAAGAGGAGGGAAGGCCCTACTTTAACACCGGGGAGCTGTTTTTT
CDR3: CASSQEEGRPYFNTGELFF

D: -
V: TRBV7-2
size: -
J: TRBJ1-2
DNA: TGTGCCAGCAGCTTAGGCCAGGTTGACTATGGCTACACCTTC
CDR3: CASSLGQVDYGYTF

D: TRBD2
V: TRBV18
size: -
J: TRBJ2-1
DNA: TGTGCCAGCTCACCACCGACGGGGGGGGCGAGTGAGCAGTTCTTC
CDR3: CASSPPTGGASEQFF

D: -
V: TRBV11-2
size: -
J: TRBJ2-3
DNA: TGTGCCAGCAGCTTAAGGGAGAACACAGATACGCAGTATTTT
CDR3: CASSLRENTDTQYF

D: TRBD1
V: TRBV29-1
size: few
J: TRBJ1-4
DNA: TGCAGCGTTTCTCGGGACAGTGTCGGAAAACTGTTTTTT
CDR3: CSVSRDSVGKLFF

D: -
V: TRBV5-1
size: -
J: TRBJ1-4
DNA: TGCGCCAGCAGCTTGGAGGGGGTCCGGGAAAAACTGTTTTTT
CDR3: CASSLEGVREKLFF

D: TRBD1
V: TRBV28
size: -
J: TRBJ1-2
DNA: TGTGCCAGCATATCCGGAGGACAGGGTCAATATGGCTACACCTTC
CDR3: CASISGGQGQYGYTF

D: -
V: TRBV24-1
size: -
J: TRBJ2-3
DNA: TGTGCCACCAGTGACCCTAGACAGCGCACAGATACGCAGTATTTT
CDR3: CATSDPRQRTDTQYF

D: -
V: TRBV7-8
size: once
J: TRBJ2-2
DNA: TGTGCCAGCAGCTGGGACACAAACACCGGGGAGCTGTTTTTT
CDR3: CASSWDTNTGELFF

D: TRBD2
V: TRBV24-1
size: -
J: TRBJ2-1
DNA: TGTGCCACCTCCTTAGCGGGATACCCTGAGCAGTTCTTC
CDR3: CATSLAGYPEQFF

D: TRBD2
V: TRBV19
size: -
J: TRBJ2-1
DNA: TGTGCCAGTACCCCACGCGGTAGCGGGAGGCCGCCATACAATGAGCAGTTCTTC
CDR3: CASTPRGSGRPPYNEQFF

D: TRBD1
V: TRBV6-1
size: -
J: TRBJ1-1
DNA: TGTGCCCACGGACAGGGGATGAACACTGAAGCTTTCTTT
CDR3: CAHGQGMNTEAFF

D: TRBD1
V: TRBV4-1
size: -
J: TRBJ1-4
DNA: TGCGCCAGCAGCTACGTTCTCCGGGACAGGGTTAGAAAACTGTTTTTT
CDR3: CASSYVLRDRVRKLFF

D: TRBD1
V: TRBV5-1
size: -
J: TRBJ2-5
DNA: TGCGCCAGCAGCCGTTTGGGACAGGGCCAAGAGACCCAGTACTTC
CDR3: CASSRLGQGQETQYF

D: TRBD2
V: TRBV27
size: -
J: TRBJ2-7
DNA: TGTGCCAGCAGCCACGGACTAGGATTAGCCACCTCCCACGAGCAGTACTTC
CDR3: CASSHGLGLATSHEQYF

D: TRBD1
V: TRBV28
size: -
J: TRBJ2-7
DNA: TGTGCCAGCTTCCGGCAGGGGGCGTACGAGCAGTACTTC
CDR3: CASFRQGAYEQYF

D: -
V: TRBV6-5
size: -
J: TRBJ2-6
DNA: TGTGCCAGCAGCCCAGCAGGCTCTGGGGCCAACGTCCTGACTTTC
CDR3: CASSPAGSGANVLTF

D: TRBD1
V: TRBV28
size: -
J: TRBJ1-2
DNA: TGTGCCAGCAGTCCCAGGGGGCCGGGCGCCCTGGTTGGCTACACCTTC
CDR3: CASSPRGPGALVGYTF

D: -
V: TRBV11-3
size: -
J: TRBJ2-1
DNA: TGTGCCAGCAGCCACGAAGGCGGCCCTGAGGCCAATGAGCAGTTCTTC
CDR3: CASSHEGGPEANEQFF

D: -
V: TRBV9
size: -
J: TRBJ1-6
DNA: TGTGCCAGCAGCGACAGCTCCTATAATTCACCCCTCCACTTT
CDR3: CASSDSSYNSPLHF

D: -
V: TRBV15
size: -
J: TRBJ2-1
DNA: TGTGCCACCAGCAGAGTGGCTAGCTACAATGAGCAGTTCTTC
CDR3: CATSRVASYNEQFF

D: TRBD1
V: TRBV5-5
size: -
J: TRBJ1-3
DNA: TGTGCCAGCAGCTCCCGACAGGGGGCTCTTGGAAACACCATATATTTT
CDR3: CASSSRQGALGNTIYF

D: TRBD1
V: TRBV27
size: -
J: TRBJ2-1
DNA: TGTGCCAGCACGGCCAGGGGGCTTTCCTACAATGAGCAGTTCTTC
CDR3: CASTARGLSYNEQFF

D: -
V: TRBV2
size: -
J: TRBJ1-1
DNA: TGTGCCAGCAAGTACGACGGGATGAACACTGAAGCTTTCTTT
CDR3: CASKYDGMNTEAFF

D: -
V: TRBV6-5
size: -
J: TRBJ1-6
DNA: TGTGCCAGCAGTCCCGTTGGGCGGACGGGATCACCCCTCCACTTT
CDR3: CASSPVGRTGSPLHF

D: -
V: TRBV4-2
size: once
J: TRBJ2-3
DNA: TGTGCCAGCAGCCTAGAGAGGGCTAGCACAGATACGCAGTATTTT
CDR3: CASSLERASTDTQYF

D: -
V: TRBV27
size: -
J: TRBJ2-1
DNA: TGTGCCAGCAGTCCCCCGGGACTTGGGAATGAGCAGTTCTTC
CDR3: CASSPPGLGNEQFF

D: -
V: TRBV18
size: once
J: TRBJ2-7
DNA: TGTGCCAGCTCACCCGTCGCTAGCCGATCCTACGAGCAGTACTTC
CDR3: CASSPVASRSYEQYF

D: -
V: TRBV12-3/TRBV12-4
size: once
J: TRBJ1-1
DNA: TGTGCCAGCAGGAGGAACACTGAAGCTTTCTTT
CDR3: CASRRNTEAFF

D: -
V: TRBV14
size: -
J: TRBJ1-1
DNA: TGTGCCAGCAGCCACGGCACTGAAGCTTTCTTT
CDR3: CASSHGTEAFF

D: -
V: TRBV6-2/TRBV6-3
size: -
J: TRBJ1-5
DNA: TGTGCCAGCAGTTACTCAATTGGACAGAGAAGTCAGCCCCAGCATTTT
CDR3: CASSYSIGQRSQPQHF

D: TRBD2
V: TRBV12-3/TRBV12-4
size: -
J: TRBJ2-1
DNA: TGTGCCAGCAGCCGGCTAGCGGACAATGAGCAGTTCTTC
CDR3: CASSRLADNEQFF

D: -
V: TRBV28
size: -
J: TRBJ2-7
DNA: TGTGCCAGCAGTCCGGACAGCTACGAGCAGTACTTC
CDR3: CASSPDSYEQYF

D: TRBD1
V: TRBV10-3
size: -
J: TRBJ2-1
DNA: TGTGCCATCAGCGCCTACCCGGGGACAGGGGCAGGCGATGAGCAGTTCTTC
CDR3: CAISAYPGTGAGDEQFF

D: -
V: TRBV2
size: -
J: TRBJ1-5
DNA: TGTGCCAGCAGTGGGGCAGGCAATCAGCCCCAGCATTTT
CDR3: CASSGAGNQPQHF

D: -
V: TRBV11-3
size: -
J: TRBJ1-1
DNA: TGTGCCAGCAGCTCCTACAGGGAGACTGAAGCTTTCTTT
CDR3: CASSSYRETEAFF

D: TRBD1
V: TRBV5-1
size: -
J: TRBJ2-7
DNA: TGCGCCAGCAGCTTCCATCCGGGACAGGGTACCTACGAGCAGTACTTC
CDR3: CASSFHPGQGTYEQYF

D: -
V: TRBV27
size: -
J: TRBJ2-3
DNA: TGTGCCAGCAGTTCGCTGACACTCCAGACAGATACGCAGTATTTT
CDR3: CASSSLTLQTDTQYF

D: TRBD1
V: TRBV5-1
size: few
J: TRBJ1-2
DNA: TGCGCCAGCCGCTTACGACAGGGTCCGGGATATGGCTACACCTTC
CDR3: CASRLRQGPGYGYTF

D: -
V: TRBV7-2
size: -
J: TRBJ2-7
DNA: TGTGCCAGCAGCTTAGACAGGTTCTCCTACGAGCAGTACTTC
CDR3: CASSLDRFSYEQYF

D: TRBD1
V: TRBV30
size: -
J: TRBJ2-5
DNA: TGTGCCTGGAGGGCCTGGGACAGTCAAGAGACCCAGTACTTC
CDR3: CAWRAWDSQETQYF

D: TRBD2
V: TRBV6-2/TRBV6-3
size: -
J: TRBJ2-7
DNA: TGTGCCAGCAGTTACACTAGCGGGAGCTACGAGCAGTACTTC
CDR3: CASSYTSGSYEQYF

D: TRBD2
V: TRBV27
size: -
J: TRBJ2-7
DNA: TGTGCCAGCAGTTTGAGGGGAGGGACCTACGAGCAGTACTTC
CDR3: CASSLRGGTYEQYF

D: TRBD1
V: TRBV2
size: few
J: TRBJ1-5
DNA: TGTGCCAGCACCTTCTCAGGGACAGCGGGCGCGGGCCAGCCCCAGCATTTT
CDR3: CASTFSGTAGAGQPQHF

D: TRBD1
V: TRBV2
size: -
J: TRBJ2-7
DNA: TGTGCCAGCACTACCGGACAGGGGGCCTACGAGCAGTACTTC
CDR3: CASTTGQGAYEQYF

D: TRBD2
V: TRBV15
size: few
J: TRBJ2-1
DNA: TGTGCCACTACTAGCGGCTCCTACAATGAGCAGTTCTTC
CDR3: CATTSGSYNEQFF

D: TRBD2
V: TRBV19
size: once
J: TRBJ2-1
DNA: TGTGCCAGTAGCCCCGGGACTAGCGCCTACAATGAGCAGTTCTTC
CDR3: CASSPGTSAYNEQFF

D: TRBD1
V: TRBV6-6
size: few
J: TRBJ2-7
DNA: TGTGCCAGCAGTAGCCGGACAGGGGGCTACGAGCAGTACTTC
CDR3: CASSSRTGGYEQYF